This record concerns one T cell receptor (beta chain) sequence. The sample comes from a study of blood T cell repertoires in COVID-19. CDR3 length: 15 amino acids. Germline values: CDR1 LGHDT, CDR2 YNNKEL (reference sequence). Trimming shortened V by 2 bases and J by 0 bases, and 5 bases separated the two germline ends. The data were produced by immunoSEQ multiplex PCR, yet TCRdb's version contains in-frame clones alone and is incomplete. The table has under 350,000 clones, 65% to 90% seen once. The TCR originated in a human donor in a cohort sampled during active COVID-19. V usage is TRBV3-1 (or the pseudogene TRBV3-2) and J usage is TRBJ2-6; D is unclear. Sequenced material: peripheral blood. CDR3 DNA sequence: TGTGCCAGCAGCCAACGTAACTCTGGGGCCAACGTCCTGACTTTC. Translating it yields CASSQRNSGANVLTF.